This T cell receptor beta chain was profiled in a study of T cells in Graves' hyperthyroidism and ophthalmopathy. Amplified TCR beta CDR3 regions derived from RNA transcripts. The study used the HTBI primer set for a first-round RT-PCR of the TCR CDR3. MiXCR, applied by TCRdb to the multiplex PCR reads, yields one record per CDR3 protein. The table shows about 840,000 distinct CDR3 sequences, with roughly 37% occurring only once. This TCR derives from a man aged 18 to 35 with Graves' hyperthyroidism. The sequencing sample was made of blood.

Here the CDR3 reads CASSHDDRINSPLHF. Written as DNA, the CDR3 is TGTGCCAGCAGCCACGACGACAGAATTAATTCACCCCTCCACTTT. V and J are TRBV5-4 and TRBJ1-6; TRBD1 is a possible D gene (5 bases). Germline CDR1 is SGHNT and CDR2 is YYREEE (reference sequence). Trimming cost V 4 bases and J 6 bases, with 14 bases left between them. The CDR3 totals 15 residues.